This T cell receptor beta chain was observed in a study of identical twins. In TCRdb, the 5' RACE reads were re-called with MiXCR into one record per CDR3 protein. The sample holds under 900,000 distinct CDR3 sequences, 9% to 15% seen once. CDR3 length: 16 residues. Per germline, CDR1 MDHEN and CDR2 SYDVKM. V gave up 5 bases and J gave up 3 bases, with 19 bases separating them. This same sample was also part of a study on yellow fever vaccine responses in identical twins. That paper notes: It has been reported that, in twins, the vaccine T cell response seemed partly convergent and partly personalized.

Sequenced input: PBMCs. This chain links TRBV28 with TRBJ1-2; maybe TRBD1 (6 bases). The clonotype was recovered from a woman aged 18-35 years in good health. Written as DNA, the CDR3 is TGTGCCAGCAGTCCGCCCAACACGGGGGGCCACTATGGCTACACCTTC. Its protein is CASSPPNTGGHYGYTF.